This T cell receptor (beta chain) was profiled in a study of blood T cell repertoires in COVID-19 (dated by TCRdb to the early 2020s). At the level of the whole study: Samples from collaborators originated in the United States, Italy and Spain and spanned both the acute and convalescent phases of COVID-19. HLA class I and class II types, where available, came from metadata supplied by the sample provider rather than from assay-based typing. Sample metadata almost always included a de-identified subject ID, COVID-19 status, age in years and sex. Samples were obtained from the ongoing ImmuneRACE study (first 160 participants) and from approximately 1,200 subjects provided by 6 global collaborators. The repertoires were released in a freely available public database meant as a resource for research on the immune response to SARS-CoV-2. Subjects who had been exposed to COVID-19, were actively infected with it, or had recovered from it provided the deeply sampled blood TCRbeta repertoires that made up the dataset. The prospective study material was composed of cDNA or gDNA derived from T cells, B-cell-depleted T cells, or PBMCs.

TCRbeta CDR3 regions were amplified from genomic DNA using the immunoSEQ Assay, a bias-controlled multiplex PCR. Processing in the source paper ran as follows. The number of nucleated cells in each sample was estimated by amplification of reference gene primers within the assay. Sequence reads were collapsed and filtered to measure the absolute abundance of every unique TCRbeta CDR3 rearrangement. Productive Simpson clonality was computed per sample as the square root of Simpson's diversity index over productive rearrangements. This immuneACCESS table, as held by TCRdb, lists in-frame sequences with V and J called but not all clones. Of the missing ones, under half trace to an unresolved V gene in checked studies; the others have no known cause. The V and J calls and clone size were taken over from that table, and D and trimming were inferred from the DNA. The sample has hundreds of thousands of clones on record, around 90% of them singletons. The ten largest clones add up to 0.95% to 1% of the sample.

Turning to this clone: The antigen it binds to is not known. There are no base qualities to consult, and no much larger clone falls within one base.

V loses 6 bases, J loses 3 bases, and the germline ends lie 9 bases apart. The CDR3, cysteine through phenylalanine, is 12 amino acids long. Just the 36-base CDR3 DNA is kept, in frame starting at base 1. Broader findings and caveats from the paper: The amount of clinical and demographic metadata varied by source and participant and was provided uncurated.

Samples from volunteer blood donors who had recovered from COVID-19 were contributed by a second Seattle source. Each collaborating institution followed its own protocols to collect whole blood in K2EDTA tubes. For TCRbeta analysis, collaborators shipped samples as frozen whole blood, isolated PBMCs, or DNA extracted from either of those sample types. Specimen: peripheral blood. The chain joins TRBV12-3 or TRBV12-4 to TRBJ2-7; confidence is insufficient to name the D gene. This clonotype was sampled from a woman in her forties who had recovered from COVID-19. The DNA sequence is given as TGTGCCAGCAGCCCCACGGTCTACGAGCAGTACTTC. It is translated as CASSPTVYEQYF.